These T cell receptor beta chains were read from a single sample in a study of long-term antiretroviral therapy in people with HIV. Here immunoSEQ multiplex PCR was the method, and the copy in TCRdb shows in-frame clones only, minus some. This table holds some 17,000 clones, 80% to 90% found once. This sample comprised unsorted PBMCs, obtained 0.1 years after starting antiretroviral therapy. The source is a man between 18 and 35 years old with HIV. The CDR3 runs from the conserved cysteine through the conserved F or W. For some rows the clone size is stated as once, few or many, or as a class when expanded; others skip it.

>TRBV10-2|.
CASRGAEEVDTQYF
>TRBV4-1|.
CASSQDPGHYEQYF
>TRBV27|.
CASMGQDDYEQYF
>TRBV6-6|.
CASSWTGGPTGELFF
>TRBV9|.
CASSESGREQFF
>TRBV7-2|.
CASSRGGGADEQYF
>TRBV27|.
CASSLKGQGPFVSEQYF
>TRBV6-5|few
CASTDSYGYTF
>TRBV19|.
CASSATGNNSPLHF
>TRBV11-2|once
CASRLSGGGSTDTQYF
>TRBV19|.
CATLAENTGELFF
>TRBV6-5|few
CASSPYLEQYF
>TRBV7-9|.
CASSTSGTAYEQYF
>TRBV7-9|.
CASSLYSQGNYGYTF
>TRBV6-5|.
CASSYSNQGGGYTF
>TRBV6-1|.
CASSGTPHNEQFF
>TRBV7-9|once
CASSLRSAAMHTGELFF
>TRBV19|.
CASSRTGNTEAFF
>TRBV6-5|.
CASSPWGRGEKLFF
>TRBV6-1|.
CASSEAQTSGAPSYEQYF
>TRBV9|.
CASSVGGTESTYEQYF
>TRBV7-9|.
CASRAQGATKNIQYF
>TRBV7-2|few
CASSLGGGQAEAFF
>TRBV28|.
CASSSGLANRDEQFF
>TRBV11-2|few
CASSFQGSTEAFF
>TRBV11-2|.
CASSLDNPSGNTIYF
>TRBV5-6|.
CASSRREDYGYTF
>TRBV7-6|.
CASSLDMGNTEAFF
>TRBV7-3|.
CASSFAPGDLWDTQYF
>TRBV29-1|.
CSANDVGIEQFF
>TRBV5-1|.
CASSLGLAGTDTQYF
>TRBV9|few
CASSVDYELPTQYF
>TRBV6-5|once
CASGTSPYEQYF
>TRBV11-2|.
CASSLVGGNTIYF
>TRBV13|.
CASSDSSASGNEQFF
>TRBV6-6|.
CASSYGTENTGELFF
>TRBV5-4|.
CASSADRDIYGYTF
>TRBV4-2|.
CASSQVVGRNTEAFF
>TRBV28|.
CASSLPSGAGAEAFF
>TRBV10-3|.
CAISGPASDEQYF
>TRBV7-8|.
CASSLGSGTGAGYGYTF
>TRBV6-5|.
CASSPGRWQPQHF
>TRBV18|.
CASSPAGGWTDTQYF
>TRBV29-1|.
CSVRLMNTEAFF
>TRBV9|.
CASSAGLVRVGDTQYF
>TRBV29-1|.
CSVQPGTGDTEAFF
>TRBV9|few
CASSVVATGGFDEQYF
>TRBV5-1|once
CASSLEGVETQYF